The present T cell receptor (beta chain) was sequenced within a study of blood T cell repertoires in COVID-19. Across the study: There were acute and convalescent COVID-19 samples, and they came from the United States, Italy and Spain. T cells, B-cell-depleted T cells, or PBMCs supplied cDNA or gDNA.

The CDR3 spans 15 residues. The V gene's germline CDR1 is LNHDA and CDR2 SQIVND (reference sequence). V was shortened by 4 bases and J by 8 bases, with 20 bases between the two germline ends. As processed by the authors: By means of reference gene primer amplification, nucleated cell counts were estimated. Clones were read by immunoSEQ multiplex PCR, and TCRdb kept only the in-frame ones, dropping some. D and trimming were read from the DNA, whereas the V and J calls and clone size are those reported in that table. The sample includes under 250,000 clones, almost 85% of them seen just once. The specimen was peripheral blood. V and J are TRBV19 and TRBJ1-2; tentative D call: TRBD1 (6 bases). This clonotype was sampled from a man aged 45-60 years with acute or convalescent COVID-19. This chain's CDR3 is CASSSSGELAGGYTF. CDR3 coding DNA: TGTGCCAGTAGTAGTTCAGGGGAACTGGCTGGAGGCTACACCTTC. Full variable domain (missing parts from reference TRBV19 and TRBJ1-2): DGGITQSPKYLFRKEGQNVTLSCEQNLNHDAMYWYRQDPGQGLRLIYYSQIVNDFQKGDIAEGYSVSREKKESFPLTVTSAQKNPTAFYLCASSSSGELAGGYTFGSGTRLTVV.